The 10 T cell receptor beta chains reported below all come from one sample, sequenced in a study of shared clonotypes between healthy human individuals. Clones were read by immunoSEQ multiplex PCR, and TCRdb kept only the in-frame ones, dropping some. The data show 1,500,000 or so clones, roughly 97% seen once. The source material was naive CD4+ T cells sorted from blood. Subset given: CD45RA+ positively selected. These receptors originate from a man aged 30-40 years in good health.

Remarks on this clone: Distinct nucleotide sequences in the sample also encode this CDR3. The chain links TRBV7-2 to TRBJ2-7; 8 nucleotides align to TRBD1. V trimming: 6 bases; J trimming: 2 bases; junction bases outside the gene matches: 3. There are 13 residues in the CDR3. The germline CDR1 and CDR2 sequences are SGHTA and FQGNSA. For the CDR3, the DNA is TGTGCCAGCAGTCGGGACAGGCCCTACGAGCAGTACTTC. It codes for CASSRDRPYEQYF.

This chain joins TRBV5-4 and TRBJ2-3; a possible D gene is TRBD2 (6 bases). CDR3 size: 16 residues. V lost 3 bases and J lost 0, with 14 bases in between. Per germline, CDR1 SGHNT and CDR2 YYREEE (reference sequence). The CDR3 region is CASSSGGITSTDTQYF. The CDR3 DNA follows: TGTGCCAGCAGCTCCGGGGGAATAACTAGCACAGATACGCAGTATTTT.

The chain carries TRBV6-5 and TRBJ1-5; 7 nucleotides agree with TRBD1. Per germline, CDR1 MNHEY and CDR2 SVGAGI. V trimming: 5 bases; J trimming: 4 bases; junction bases outside the gene matches: 5. The CDR3 is made up of 14 amino acids. This chain's CDR3 is CASSRDSRNQPQHF. DNA for the CDR3: TGTGCCAGCAGTAGGGACAGCAGAAATCAGCCCCAGCATTTT.

Points on this clone: Its ends do not fully match the called genes, so a read error is possible. This specimen includes other DNA sequences encoding the same CDR3. This chain joins TRBV5-1 and TRBJ2-2; D is unclear. CDR1 is SGHRS, CDR2 YFSETQ, per germline. The CDR3 is 13 amino acids. The CDR3 nucleotides are TGCGCTAGCAGCTTTGCTGTCACCGGGGAGCTGTTTTTT. This encodes CASSFAVTGELFF.

The rearrangement uses TRBV18 and TRBJ2-7; 13 positions agree with TRBD2. Per the germline V gene, CDR1 is KGHSH and CDR2 is LQKENI. This CDR3 spans 16 amino acids. Losses at the gene ends were 6 bases for V and 3 bases for J; bases not matched to a gene: 8. The CDR3: CASSPMTSGRNYEQYF. CDR3 nucleotides: TGTGCCAGCTCTCCGATGACTAGCGGGAGGAACTACGAGCAGTACTTC.

This clone has just one count. The chain combines TRBV5-1 with TRBJ2-1; 8 bases map to TRBD2. The CDR3 is 17 amino acids. Germline V gene data show CDR1 as SGHRS and CDR2 as YFSETQ. V lost 4 bases and J lost 5; bases outside the gene matches: 14. CDR3 nucleotide sequence: TGCGCCAGCAGCAGGACCAATCGGGAGGGGCGCCACAATGAGCAGTTCTTC. It codes for CASSRTNREGRHNEQFF.

The V gene is TRBV2, the J gene TRBJ2-2; possibly TRBD2 for D (5 bases). The ends were cut back, 5 bases at V and 4 bases at J, with 11 bases in the middle. The CDR3 is 14 amino acids. Looked up from germline, CDR1 is SNHLY and CDR2 is FYNNEI. The CDR3 loop is CASSNKLATGELFF. CDR3 sequence (DNA): TGTGCCAGCAGTAACAAGCTAGCCACCGGGGAGCTGTTTTTT.

The chain combines TRBV28 with TRBJ2-7; D might be TRBD2 (6 bases). Germline V gives CDR1 MDHEN, CDR2 SYDVKM. V was shortened by 6 bases and J by 4 bases, with 16 bases between the two germline ends. This CDR3 is 14 amino acids long. Written as DNA, the CDR3 is TGTGCCAGCAGACGTCTGGGACTGATATACGAGCAGTACTTC. Encoded protein: CASRRLGLIYEQYF.

The chain employs TRBV28 and TRBJ1-5; D gene ambiguous. V lost 3 bases and J lost 6, with 6 bases in between. Germline V gene lookup returns CDR1 MDHEN and CDR2 SYDVKM. The CDR3 contains 12 residues. CDR3: CASSLKFQPQHF. Written as DNA, the CDR3 is TGTGCCAGCAGTTTGAAGTTTCAGCCCCAGCATTTT.

The chain recombines TRBV4-1 with TRBJ1-1, with D unclear. This CDR3 region has 18 residues. The V end was cut by 1 base, the J end by 0 bases, with 18 bases between. The V gene's germline CDR1 is MGHRA and CDR2 YSYEKL. CDR3 sequence (DNA): TGCGCCAGCAGCCAAGGGTCAAGGCTGTCACCCATGAACACTGAAGCTTTCTTT. As protein: CASSQGSRLSPMNTEAFF.